The present T cell receptor (beta chain) was sequenced within a study of persistence of HIV-infected CD4 T cells. Across the whole study: Isolated cells were CMV- and HIV-1 Gag-responding CD4+ T cells. Two participants gave one leukapheresis sample; others gave up to about 180 mL blood repeatedly. General study results and limits: TCRbeta richness was lower in CMV- and Gag-responding cells than in anti-CD3/anti-CD28-responding cells.

This clone was observed a few times. Its cognate antigen is unknown. An overlapping HIV-1 Gag peptide pool stimulated these cells at roughly 0.97 ug/peptide/mL. CD40L/CD69 double-negative CD45RO-high memory CD4+ T cells were collected. The libraries were made with immunoSEQ version 4 in survey mode. This table comes from immunoSEQ multiplex PCR, and its TCRdb copy is limited to in-frame clones, with some not included. The table shows around 39,000 clones, with 82% occurring only once. The germline CDR1 and CDR2 sequences are SGHDT and YYEEEE. This CDR3 comprises 18 residues. V shed 2 bases and J 1 base; nucleotides not matched to a gene: 6.

Sequencing used cultured CD4+ T cells from PBMCs, obtained from a patient who received antiretroviral therapy. This rearrangement joins TRBV5-6 to TRBJ1-4; TRBD1 matches at 12 bases. This clonotype originated in an adult with HIV. The donor label of this sample is uncertain. The CDR3 DNA reads TGTGCCAGCAGCTTCGGGACAGGGGGCCTCGGAACTAATGAAAAACTGTTTTTT. Encoded protein: CASSFGTGGLGTNEKLFF.